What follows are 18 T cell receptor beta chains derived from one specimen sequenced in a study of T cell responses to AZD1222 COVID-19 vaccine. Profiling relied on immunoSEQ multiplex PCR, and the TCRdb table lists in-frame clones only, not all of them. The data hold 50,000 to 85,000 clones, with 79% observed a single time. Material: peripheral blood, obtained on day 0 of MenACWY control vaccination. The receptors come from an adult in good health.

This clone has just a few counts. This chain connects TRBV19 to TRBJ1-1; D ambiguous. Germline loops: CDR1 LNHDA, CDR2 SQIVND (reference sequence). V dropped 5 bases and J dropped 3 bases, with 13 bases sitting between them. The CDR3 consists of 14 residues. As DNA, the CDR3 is TGTGCCAGTAGTCGGAACAGTCTTTACACTGAAGCTTTCTTT. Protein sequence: CASSRNSLYTEAFF.

CDR3 in DNA: TGTGCCAGCCGTCGGGACCAAAGTTACGGGGAGCTGTTTTTT. Translating gives CASRRDQSYGELFF. This sequence joins TRBV27 and TRBJ2-2, with D possibly called TRBD1 or TRBD2 (5 bases each). Germline V lookup: CDR1 MNHEY, CDR2 SMNVEV (reference sequence). The CDR3 has 14 residues. V gave up 8 bases and J gave up 7 bases, with 17 bases separating them.

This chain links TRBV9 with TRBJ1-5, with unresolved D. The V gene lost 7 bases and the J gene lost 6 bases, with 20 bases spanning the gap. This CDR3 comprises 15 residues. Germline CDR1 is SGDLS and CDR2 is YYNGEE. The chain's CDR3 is CASYKRPPAPQPQHF. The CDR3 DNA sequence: TGTGCCAGCTATAAAAGGCCCCCCGCGCCTCAGCCCCAGCATTTT.

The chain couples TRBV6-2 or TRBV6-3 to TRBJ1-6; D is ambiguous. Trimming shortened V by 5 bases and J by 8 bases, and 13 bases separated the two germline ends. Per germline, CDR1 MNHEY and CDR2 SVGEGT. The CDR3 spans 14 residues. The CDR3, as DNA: TGTGCCAGCAGTGAGGGCCTCCGGGATTCACCCCTCCACTTT. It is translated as CASSEGLRDSPLHF.

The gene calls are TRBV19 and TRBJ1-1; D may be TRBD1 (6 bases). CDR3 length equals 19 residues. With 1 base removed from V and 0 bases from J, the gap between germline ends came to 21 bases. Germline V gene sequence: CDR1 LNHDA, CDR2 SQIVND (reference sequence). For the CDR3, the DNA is TGTGCCAGTAGTATAGTTGGCAGGGGCCTTTCCCTAATGAACACTGAAGCTTTCTTT. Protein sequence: CASSIVGRGLSLMNTEAFF.

The CDR3 sequence is CASSQGTGNTGELFF. CDR3 nucleotides: TGTGCCAGCTCACAGGGGACAGGGAACACCGGGGAGCTGTTTTTT. The chain is built from TRBV18 and TRBJ2-2; TRBD1 agrees at 8 bases. Per germline, CDR1 KGHSH and CDR2 LQKENI. The CDR3 loop spans 15 amino acids. The V segment lost 4 bases and the J segment 1 base; nucleotides outside the gene matches: 2.

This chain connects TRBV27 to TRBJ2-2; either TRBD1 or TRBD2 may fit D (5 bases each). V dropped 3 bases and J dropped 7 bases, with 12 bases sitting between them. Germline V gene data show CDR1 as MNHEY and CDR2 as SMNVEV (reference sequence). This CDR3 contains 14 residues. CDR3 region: CASSFQGVGGELFF. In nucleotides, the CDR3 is TGTGCCAGCAGTTTTCAGGGAGTGGGCGGGGAGCTGTTTTTT.

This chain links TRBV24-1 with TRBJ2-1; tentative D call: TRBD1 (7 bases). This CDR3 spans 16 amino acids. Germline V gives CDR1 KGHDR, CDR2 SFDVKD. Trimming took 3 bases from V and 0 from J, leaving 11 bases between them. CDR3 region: CATSDPGGSSYNEQFF. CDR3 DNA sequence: TGTGCCACCAGTGATCCAGGGGGGAGCTCCTACAATGAGCAGTTCTTC.

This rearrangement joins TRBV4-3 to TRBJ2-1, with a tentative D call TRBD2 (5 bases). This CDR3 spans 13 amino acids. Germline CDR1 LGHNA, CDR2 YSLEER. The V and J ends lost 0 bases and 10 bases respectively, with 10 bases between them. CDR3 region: CASSQDMRREQFF. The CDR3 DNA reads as TGCGCCAGCAGCCAAGATATGAGGAGGGAGCAGTTCTTC.

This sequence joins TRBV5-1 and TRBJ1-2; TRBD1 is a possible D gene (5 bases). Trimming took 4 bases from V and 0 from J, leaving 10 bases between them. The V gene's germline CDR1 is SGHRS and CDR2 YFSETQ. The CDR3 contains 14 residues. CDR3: CASSDLQANYGYTF. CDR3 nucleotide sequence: TGCGCCAGCAGCGACCTACAGGCTAACTATGGCTACACCTTC.

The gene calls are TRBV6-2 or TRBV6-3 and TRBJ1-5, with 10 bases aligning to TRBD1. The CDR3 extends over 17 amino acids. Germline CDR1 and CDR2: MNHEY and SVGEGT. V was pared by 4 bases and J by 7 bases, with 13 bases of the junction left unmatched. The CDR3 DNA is TGTGCCAGCAGTTTTTTAATGACAGGGGGCATTCACCAGCCCCAGCATTTT. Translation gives CASSFLMTGGIHQPQHF.

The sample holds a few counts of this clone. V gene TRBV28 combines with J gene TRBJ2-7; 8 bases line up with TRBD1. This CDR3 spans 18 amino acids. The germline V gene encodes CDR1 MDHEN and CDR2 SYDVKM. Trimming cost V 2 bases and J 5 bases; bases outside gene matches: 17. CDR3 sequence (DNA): TGTGCCAGCAGTTTAATGGGTATTCGGCAGGGGGCGTCAAACGAGCAGTACTTC. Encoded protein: CASSLMGIRQGASNEQYF.

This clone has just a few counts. DNA for the CDR3: TGTGCCAGCTCACCCGGACAGGGTTTAAATGGCTACACCTTC. It specifies CASSPGQGLNGYTF. This chain connects TRBV18 to TRBJ1-2; 8 nucleotides line up with TRBD1. The CDR3 loop spans 14 amino acids. V dropped 3 bases and J dropped 6; count of bases not matched to a gene: 6. Per the germline V gene, CDR1 is KGHSH and CDR2 is LQKENI.

CDR3 loop: CASSSRTSGPRNEQFF. In nucleotides, the CDR3 is TGTGCCAGTAGTTCGCGAACTAGCGGGCCGCGGAATGAGCAGTTCTTC. The chain recombines TRBV19 with TRBJ2-1; the match to TRBD2 covers 9 bases. The junction had 12 bases not matched to a gene; V was cut back by 5 bases and J by 7 bases. Per the germline V gene, CDR1 is LNHDA and CDR2 is SQIVND (reference sequence). The CDR3 contains 16 residues.

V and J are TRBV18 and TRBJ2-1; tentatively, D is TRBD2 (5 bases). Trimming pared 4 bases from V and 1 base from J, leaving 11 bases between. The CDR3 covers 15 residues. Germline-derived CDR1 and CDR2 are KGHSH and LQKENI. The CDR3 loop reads CASSLTGGSYNEQFF. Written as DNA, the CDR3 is TGTGCCAGCTCACTTACTGGAGGATCCTACAATGAGCAGTTCTTC.

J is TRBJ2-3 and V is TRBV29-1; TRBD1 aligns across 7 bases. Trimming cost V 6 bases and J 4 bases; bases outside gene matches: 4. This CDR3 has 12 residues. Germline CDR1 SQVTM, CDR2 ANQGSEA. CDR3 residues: CSVGTVSDTQYF. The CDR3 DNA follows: TGCAGCGTCGGGACAGTTTCAGATACGCAGTATTTT.

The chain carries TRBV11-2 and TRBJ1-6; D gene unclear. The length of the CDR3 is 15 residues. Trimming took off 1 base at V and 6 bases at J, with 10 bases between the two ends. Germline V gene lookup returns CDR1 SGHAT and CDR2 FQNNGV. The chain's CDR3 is CASSLVGSPNSPLHF. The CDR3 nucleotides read TGTGCCAGCAGCTTAGTAGGCAGCCCTAATTCACCCCTCCACTTT.

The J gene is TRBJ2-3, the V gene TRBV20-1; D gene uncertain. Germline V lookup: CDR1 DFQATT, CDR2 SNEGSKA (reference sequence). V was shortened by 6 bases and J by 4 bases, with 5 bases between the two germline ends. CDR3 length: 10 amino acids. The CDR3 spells CSADADTQYF. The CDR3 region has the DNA TGCAGTGCAGACGCAGATACGCAGTATTTT.